This T cell receptor (beta chain) was identified in a study of HIV-infected patients and healthy controls. Losses at the gene ends were 4 bases for V and 8 bases for J; bases not matched to a gene: 7. Per the germline V gene, CDR1 is MNHNY and CDR2 is SVGAGI (reference sequence). The CDR3 covers 14 residues. Overall study results and limits: Size-matching overweighted rare events from HIV-infected data when comparing patients with controls. HIV-infected patients shared fewer CDR3 sequences between individuals than healthy controls. Compared with untreated HIV+ repertoires, healthy controls showed roughly threefold more distinct CDR3s and higher Shannon diversity.

Alpha and beta constant-region primers primed reverse transcription of about 500 ng RNA. Each of the alpha and beta chains got its own library through chain-specific third strand synthesis with indices. Each molecule carried a 12-nucleotide identifier made of two joined random hexamers added before amplification. TCRdb independently ran MiXCR on the 5' RACE reads; one entry per CDR3 protein. This sample yields 15,000 to 20,000 distinct CDR3 sequences, of which over 5% are seen a single time; under 2% belongs to the top ten. This clonotype was seen many times. Its antigen remains unknown. Whole blood was used without fractionation, so all unsorted peripheral T cells were included.

The sequenced material came from blood. The source of this sequence is an adult in good health. The chain joins TRBV6-6 to TRBJ2-1, with 8 bases that match TRBD1. CDR3 in DNA: TGTGCCAGCAGTTCCCACGACAGGGGCTATGAGCAGTTCTTC. It specifies CASSSHDRGYEQFF.